This T cell receptor (beta chain) was sequenced during a study of blood T cell repertoires in COVID-19. Overall study: The analysed material was cDNA or gDNA that came from T cells, B-cell-depleted T cells, or PBMCs.

This CDR3 is 14 amino acids long. The J segment lost 3 bases and the V segment lost 5 bases, leaving 10 bases of the junction unmatched. CDR1 is SQVTM and CDR2 is ANQGSEA in the germline V gene. Assay: immunoSEQ multiplex PCR; the TCRdb copy retains only in-frame clones and omits some. The sample has approximately 74,000 clones, approximately 90% seen once. V is TRBV29-1 and J is TRBJ2-7; 7 bases map to TRBD1. The receptor comes from a woman aged 60-75 years with active COVID-19. The sample taken for sequencing was peripheral blood. CDR3 nucleotide sequence: TGCAGCGTTTCGCTCAGGGGGTCGGGCTACGAGCAGTACTTC. As protein: CSVSLRGSGYEQYF.